This TCR beta chain is drawn from a study of blood T cells in healthy people across ages. Broader study findings: A strong correlation between TCR beta diversity and naive T cell percentage was seen. The diversity estimates, figures obtained from one million T cells, were considered underestimates. Relative to aged donors, long-lived donors carried more naive CD4+ cells and displayed higher diversity.

The CDR3 sequence is 13 residues long. V was clipped by 6 bases and J by 2 bases; unmatched bases: 2. CDR1 is SNHLY, CDR2 FYNNEI, per germline. At least ten counts were recorded for this clonotype. Its antigen remains unidentified. A J-beta primer mix and a sample-barcoded 5' primer were used in a second PCR of about 7 to 12 cycles. TCRdb called the 5' RACE reads again in MiXCR, with one record for every CDR3 protein. The sample includes 1.5 million to 2 million distinct CDR3 sequences, 49% of them seen just once. The chain couples TRBV2 to TRBJ1-2, with TRBD1 matching 8 bases. Sequenced: blood. The source of this sequence is a woman in her thirties or forties in good health. The CDR3 spells CASSDRGNYGYTF. CDR3 coding DNA: TGTGCCAGCAGCGACAGGGGAAACTATGGCTACACCTTC.